This passage covers 20 T cell receptor beta chains from one sample sequenced in a study of yellow fever vaccine responses in identical twins. MiXCR, run by TCRdb on the RT-PCR reads, gives a single entry per CDR3 protein. The table has around 6,900 distinct CDR3 sequences, roughly 84% seen once; the top ten hold roughly 3%. The sequencing here drew on T cells from blood (PBMCs), unsorted or a sorted subset (not recorded which), taken before or after yellow fever vaccination (not recorded which). These receptors were taken from a woman aged 18-29 years who received the yellow fever vaccine.

This chain uses TRBV11-3 with TRBJ1-2; no clear D. Trimming took off 4 bases at V and 4 bases at J, with 13 bases between the two ends. The CDR3 length is 14 residues. Germline CDR1 is SGHNT and CDR2 is YENEEA. The CDR3 protein is CASSSPKNRYGYTF. The DNA of the CDR3 is TGTGCCAGCAGCTCCCCGAAGAACCGCTATGGCTACACCTTC.

The CDR3 DNA reads as TGTGCCAGCATGATCCTACAGGGCGCCTACGAGCAGTACTTC. Encoded protein: CASMILQGAYEQYF. The chain has TRBV11-3 and TRBJ2-7, with D maybe TRBD1 (6 bases). The CDR3 is 14 amino acids. Between the trimmed V and J ends, which lost 7 bases and 2 bases, there was a span of 15 bases. CDR1 and CDR2 from the germline V gene are SGHNT and YENEEA.

The chain couples TRBV5-1 to TRBJ2-1; tentative D call: TRBD1 (5 bases). Germline V lookup: CDR1 SGHRS, CDR2 YFSETQ. The CDR3 is 14 amino acids. V gave up 0 bases and J gave up 8 bases, with 12 bases separating them. As DNA, the CDR3 is TGCGCCAGCAGCTTGGACAGGTTCTTGGATGAGCAGTTCTTC. This codes for CASSLDRFLDEQFF.

The chain is built from TRBV19 and TRBJ2-5; D is uncertain. The V gene lost 2 bases and the J gene lost 2 bases, with 9 bases spanning the gap. This CDR3 comprises 14 residues. Germline assignment: CDR1 LNHDA and CDR2 SQIVND (reference sequence). The CDR3 loop is CASSITARQETQYF. CDR3 sequence (DNA): TGTGCCAGTAGTATAACGGCTCGTCAAGAGACCCAGTACTTC.

The chain joins TRBV19 to TRBJ2-3; D possibly corresponds to TRBD2 (6 bases). Germline CDR1 is LNHDA and CDR2 is SQIVND (reference sequence). Trimming cost V 4 bases and J 9 bases, with 14 bases left between them. The CDR3 sequence is 13 residues long. The CDR3 DNA reads TGTGCCAGTAGTACGCAGGGAGGAGACACGCAGTATTTT. This gives the protein CASSTQGGDTQYF.

The CDR3 bases are TGTGCCAGCAGTGAAAGGGGATCCTACGAGCAGTACTTC. As protein: CASSERGSYEQYF. The chain employs TRBV2 and TRBJ2-7; D is perhaps TRBD1 (5 bases). This CDR3 has 13 amino acids. The germline CDR1 and CDR2 sequences are SNHLY and FYNNEI. The V end lost 2 bases, the J end lost 1 base, and 6 bases lay between the germline ends.

This rearrangement joins TRBV4-1 to TRBJ2-1, with D unresolved. Germline-derived CDR1 and CDR2 are MGHRA and YSYEKL. Trimming shortened V by 3 bases and J by 4 bases, and 16 bases separated the two germline ends. The CDR3 runs to 16 residues. DNA of the CDR3: TGCGCCAGCAGCCACCCCCTGGGGATCAGTTACAATGAGCAGTTCTTC. Amino acids: CASSHPLGISYNEQFF.

This chain uses TRBV11-1 with TRBJ2-3; TRBD1 agrees at 8 bases. This CDR3 is 16 amino acids long. Germline loops: CDR1 SGHAT, CDR2 FQDESV (reference sequence). Losses at the gene ends were 5 bases for V and 2 bases for J; bases not matched to a gene: 9. This chain's CDR3 is CASSPGTGGDTDTQYF. The DNA of the CDR3 is TGTGCCAGCAGCCCCGGGACAGGCGGGGACACAGATACGCAGTATTTT.

The table lists this clonotype with a few counts. V is TRBV27 and J is TRBJ2-7; TRBD2 matches at 9 bases. The V segment lost 0 bases and the J segment 4 bases; nucleotides outside the gene matches: 4. CDR1 is MNHEY, CDR2 SMNVEV, per germline (reference sequence). The CDR3 totals 15 residues. The chain's CDR3 is CASSLSGGGAYEQYF. DNA for the CDR3: TGTGCCAGCAGTTTATCCGGCGGGGGGGCTTACGAGCAGTACTTC.

The CDR3 protein is CASSPDSYGYTF. CDR3 DNA sequence: TGTGCCAGCAGCCCGGACAGCTATGGCTACACCTTC. The gene calls are TRBV11-1 and TRBJ1-2; D possibly corresponds to TRBD1 (6 bases). Trimming left V 5 bases short and J 4 bases short, with 8 bases between. This CDR3 comprises 12 residues. Germline CDR1 reads SGHAT; CDR2 reads FQDESV (reference sequence).

This chain uses TRBV19 with TRBJ1-5, with D unclear. CDR3 size: 13 residues. CDR1 and CDR2 (germline): LNHDA, SQIVND (reference sequence). V was shortened by 9 bases and J by 4 bases, with 13 bases between the two germline ends. This CDR3 reads CASQQGGNQPQHF. CDR3 DNA sequence: TGTGCCAGCCAACAAGGAGGGAATCAGCCCCAGCATTTT.

This rearrangement joins TRBV15 to TRBJ1-1; D is uncertain. The ends were cut back, 0 bases at V and 3 bases at J, with 11 bases in the middle. The CDR3 loop spans 15 amino acids. The V gene's germline CDR1 is LNHNV and CDR2 YYDKDF (reference sequence). This chain's CDR3 is CATSRDSFGDTEAFF. The CDR3 region has the DNA TGTGCCACCAGCAGAGATAGTTTCGGGGACACTGAAGCTTTCTTT.

The chain links TRBV14 to TRBJ2-6; D gene unclear. CDR3 length equals 15 residues. V was clipped by 2 bases and J by 0 bases, with 5 bases between them. In germline, CDR1 is SGHDN, CDR2 FVKESK. CDR3 sequence reads: CASSQNDSGANVLTF. For the CDR3, the DNA is TGTGCCAGCAGCCAAAATGACTCTGGGGCCAACGTCCTGACTTTC.

The chain has TRBV12-3 or TRBV12-4 and TRBJ1-1; 9 nucleotides agree with TRBD1. The CDR3 totals 12 residues. Losses at the gene ends were 8 bases for V and 10 bases for J; bases not matched to a gene: 8. The CDR3 is CASGTGGEGAFF. The CDR3 coding sequence is TGTGCCAGCGGCACAGGGGGCGAGGGAGCTTTCTTT.

This clonotype was seen only a few times. This chain connects TRBV9 to TRBJ1-2, with D maybe TRBD1 (5 bases). The CDR3 is 11 residues long. CDR1 SGDLS and CDR2 YYNGEE come from the germline V gene. With 0 bases removed from V and 8 bases from J, the gap between germline ends came to 5 bases. The CDR3 reads CASSVGGGYTF. For the CDR3, the DNA is TGTGCCAGCAGCGTAGGGGGGGGCTACACCTTC.

The gene calls are TRBV11-1 and TRBJ1-2; a weak D match, TRBD1 (6 bases). Germline V gene data show CDR1 as SGHAT and CDR2 as FQDESV (reference sequence). There are 14 residues in the CDR3. The V end lost 5 bases, the J end lost 5 bases, and 15 bases lay between the germline ends. CDR3 loop: CASSAEVGQYGYTF. DNA for the CDR3: TGTGCCAGCAGCGCCGAAGTAGGACAGTATGGCTACACCTTC.

V is TRBV7-9 and J is TRBJ2-1; no reliable D call. Trimming cost V 3 bases and J 4 bases, with 7 bases left between them. Germline CDR1 is SEHNR and CDR2 is FQNEAQ (reference sequence). CDR3 size: 13 residues. CDR3 nucleotides: TGTGCCAGCAGCTTTAAAGGGTACAATGAGCAGTTCTTC. As protein: CASSFKGYNEQFF.

The chain combines TRBV29-1 with TRBJ1-2; D is unresolved. Germline V gene lookup returns CDR1 SQVTM and CDR2 ANQGSEA. The CDR3 extends over 13 amino acids. V was clipped by 0 bases and J by 4 bases, with 9 bases between them. CDR3 bases: TGCAGCGTTGAAGATCGGTTGACCTATGGCTACACCTTC. As protein: CSVEDRLTYGYTF.

The V and J genes are TRBV29-1 and TRBJ2-1; D is possibly TRBD1 or TRBD2 (5 bases each). Germline CDR1 and CDR2: SQVTM and ANQGSEA. With 5 bases removed from V and 5 bases from J, the gap between germline ends came to 16 bases. The CDR3 spans 14 residues. Here the CDR3 DNA reads TGCAGCGTTCGGTGGGACGGGACCAACAATGAGCAGTTCTTC. Translation: CSVRWDGTNNEQFF.

The chain employs TRBV20-1 and TRBJ2-7; 7 nucleotides line up with TRBD1. This CDR3 comprises 15 residues. The J segment lost 4 bases and the V segment lost 4 bases, leaving 13 bases of the junction unmatched. Germline loops: CDR1 DFQATT, CDR2 SNEGSKA (reference sequence). This chain's CDR3 is CSATETGDTKYEQYF. The CDR3 DNA reads as TGCAGTGCTACCGAAACAGGGGACACAAAATACGAGCAGTACTTC.